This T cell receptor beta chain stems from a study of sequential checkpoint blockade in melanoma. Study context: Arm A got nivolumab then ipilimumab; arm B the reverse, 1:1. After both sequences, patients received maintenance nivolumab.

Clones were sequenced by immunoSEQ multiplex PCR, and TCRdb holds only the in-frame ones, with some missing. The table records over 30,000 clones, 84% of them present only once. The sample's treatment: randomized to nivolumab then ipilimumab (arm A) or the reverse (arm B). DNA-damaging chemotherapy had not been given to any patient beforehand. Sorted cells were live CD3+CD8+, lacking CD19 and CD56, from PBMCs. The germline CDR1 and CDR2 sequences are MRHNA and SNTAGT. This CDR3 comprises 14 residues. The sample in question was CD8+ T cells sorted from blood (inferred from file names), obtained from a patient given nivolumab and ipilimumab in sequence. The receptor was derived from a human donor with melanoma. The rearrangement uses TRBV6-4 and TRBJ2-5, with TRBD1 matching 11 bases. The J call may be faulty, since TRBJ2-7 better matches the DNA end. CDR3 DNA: TGTGCCAGCAGTGAATCCGGGACAGGGGGCGAGCAGTACTTC. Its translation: CASSESGTGGEQYF.